A single T cell receptor (beta chain) is shown here with its context. Antigen: not known. CD4+CD45RO+CD25- cells were isolated as memory CD4+ T cells. Study outcomes and limitations: Tumor Treg TCRs overlapped most with tumor naive CD4+ cells.

The ends were cut back, 5 bases at V and 1 base at J, with 6 bases in the middle. The CDR3 spans 12 residues. Germline-derived CDR1 and CDR2 are SEHNR and FQNEAQ (reference sequence). Constant-region reverse primers amplified full-length variable regions, followed by semi-nested Nested Universal Primer A PCR. TCRdb redid the calling of the 5' RACE reads with MiXCR, one entry per CDR3 protein. The sample has tens of thousands of distinct CDR3 sequences; about 29% are singletons. The source of this sequence is a female donor with breast cancer. Sequencing used tumor-infiltrating memory CD4+ T cells sorted from the breast tumor. Subset noted: memory CD4+ T cells, CD4+CD45RO+CD25-. This chain links TRBV7-9 with TRBJ2-7, with D hard to call. The CDR3 loop reads CASSRSSYEQYF. In DNA, the CDR3 is TGTGCCAGCAGCCGTTCTTCCTACGAGCAGTACTTC.